This passage covers 20 T cell receptor beta chains from one sample sequenced in a study of identical twins. TCRdb processed the 5' RACE reads anew with MiXCR; each CDR3 protein has one entry. Seen here are hundreds of thousands of distinct CDR3 sequences, roughly an eighth observed once, and the top ten hold 1.5% to 2%. These sequences were also reported in another study, on yellow fever vaccine responses in identical twins.

The sequenced material came from PBMCs. Receptor source: a woman under 30 in good health.

This clonotype turned up a few times. V usage is TRBV27 and J usage is TRBJ2-3, with TRBD2 identical over 10 bases. The V gene end was trimmed by 0 bases and the J gene end by 4 bases; junction bases not matched to a gene: 7. The V gene's germline CDR1 is MNHEY and CDR2 SMNVEV (reference sequence). CDR3 length: 17 amino acids. The CDR3 sequence: CASSLSPASGSPDTQYF. The CDR3 coding sequence is TGTGCCAGCAGTTTATCCCCGGCTAGCGGGAGCCCAGATACGCAGTATTTT.

This clonotype was observed a few times. The chain combines TRBV20-1 with TRBJ2-3; TRBD2 is a possible D gene (5 bases). Trimming left V 0 bases short and J 3 bases short, with 7 bases between. The CDR3 sequence is 13 residues long. Germline V gene lookup returns CDR1 DFQATT and CDR2 SNEGSKA (reference sequence). The chain's CDR3 is CSARELVTDTQYF. As DNA, the CDR3 is TGCAGTGCTAGAGAACTAGTGACAGATACGCAGTATTTT.

The genes are TRBV6-5 and TRBJ2-3; either TRBD1 or TRBD2 may supply D (5 bases each). This CDR3 is built from 14 residues. Germline CDR1 and CDR2: MNHEY and SVGAGI. Between the trimmed V and J ends, which lost 2 bases and 3 bases, there was a span of 9 bases. CDR3 amino acids: CASSYLGDTDTQYF. DNA for the CDR3: TGTGCCAGCAGTTACCTGGGGGATACAGATACGCAGTATTTT.

This clonotype has a count of ten or more. V usage is TRBV7-9 and J usage is TRBJ1-5; D is unresolved. The V end lost 5 bases, the J end lost 0 bases, and 14 bases lay between the germline ends. CDR1 is SEHNR and CDR2 is FQNEAQ in the germline V gene (reference sequence). The CDR3 spans 16 residues. The CDR3 DNA is TGTGCCAGCAGCCTCAGTTCGGGTTATAGCAATCAGCCCCAGCATTTT. Residues: CASSLSSGYSNQPQHF.

This clonotype was detected a few times. The chain has TRBV3-1 and TRBJ1-2; a weak D match, TRBD1 (5 bases). CDR3 size: 14 residues. Trimming took 4 bases from V and 4 from J, leaving 13 bases between them. The germline gives CDR1 LGHDT, CDR2 YNNKEL (reference sequence). DNA for the CDR3: TGTGCCAGCAGCCGGTCGACAGACCTCTATGGCTACACCTTC. It is translated as CASSRSTDLYGYTF.

The gene calls are TRBV20-1 and TRBJ1-4, with 7 nucleotides matching TRBD1. In germline, CDR1 is DFQATT, CDR2 SNEGSKA (reference sequence). The CDR3 extends over 13 amino acids. V lost 6 bases to trimming and J lost 2 bases; unmatched junction nucleotides: 3. CDR3 bases: TGCAGTGCAAGGGGACAGACTAATGAAAAACTGTTTTTT. This encodes CSARGQTNEKLFF.

This sequence joins TRBV6-1 and TRBJ2-5; the match to TRBD2 covers 9 bases. The CDR3 totals 16 residues. Germline CDR1 is MNHNS and CDR2 is SASEGT. V was clipped by 7 bases and J by 3 bases; unmatched bases: 12. CDR3 protein: CASKDPGLAAKETQYF. CDR3 bases: TGTGCCAGCAAGGATCCGGGACTAGCAGCTAAAGAGACCCAGTACTTC.

This clonotype has a handful of counts. The chain is built from TRBV24-1 and TRBJ2-5; 7 nucleotides line up with TRBD2. CDR3 length: 18 residues. Germline lookup yields CDR1 KGHDR and CDR2 SFDVKD. V was pared by 1 base and J by 5 bases, with 15 bases of the junction left unmatched. CDR3 protein: CATSDFETSWMNKETQYF. As DNA, the CDR3 is TGTGCCACCAGTGATTTTGAGACTAGCTGGATGAATAAGGAGACCCAGTACTTC.

The V gene is TRBV5-1, the J gene TRBJ2-2; the match to TRBD2 covers 10 bases. Per the germline V gene, CDR1 is SGHRS and CDR2 is YFSETQ. This CDR3 has 16 residues. J was trimmed by 4 bases and V by 3 bases; bases with no gene match: 6. The CDR3, as DNA: TGCGCCAGCAGCTCGCCCAGCGGGAGGGGCACCGGGGAGCTGTTTTTT. Protein: CASSSPSGRGTGELFF.

The chain has TRBV5-1 and TRBJ2-6, with 14 bases lining up with TRBD2. CDR1 is SGHRS, CDR2 YFSETQ, per germline. The V segment lost 4 bases and the J segment 0 bases; nucleotides outside the gene matches: 6. CDR3 length: 19 residues. The CDR3 sequence is CASSKGLAGGSSGANVLTF. CDR3 nucleotide sequence: TGCGCCAGCAGCAAAGGACTAGCGGGGGGTAGCTCTGGGGCCAACGTCCTGACTTTC.

This chain joins TRBV4-2 and TRBJ1-4, with D uncertain. V was pared by 0 bases and J by 0 bases, with 14 bases between. CDR3 size: 18 residues. Germline assignment: CDR1 LGHNA and CDR2 YNFKEQ. The CDR3 protein is CASSQDPRAGATNEKLFF. CDR3 DNA: TGTGCCAGCAGCCAAGATCCTCGGGCAGGAGCAACTAATGAAAAACTGTTTTTT.

The rearrangement joins TRBV20-1 to TRBJ2-1; TRBD2 might be the D (5 bases). Trimming shortened V by 2 bases and J by 5 bases, and 16 bases separated the two germline ends. Germline V gene sequence: CDR1 DFQATT, CDR2 SNEGSKA (reference sequence). The CDR3 extends over 15 amino acids. The CDR3 DNA sequence: TGCAGTGCTAGACGGGGATATGGGAATCACAATGAGCAGTTCTTC. Amino acids: CSARRGYGNHNEQFF.

This clonotype was seen a few times. This chain connects TRBV5-1 to TRBJ2-5; D is perhaps TRBD1 (5 bases). Germline V lookup: CDR1 SGHRS, CDR2 YFSETQ. The V end was cut by 0 bases, the J end by 4 bases, with 13 bases between. The CDR3 runs to 15 residues. CDR3 nucleotides: TGCGCCAGCAGCTTGGGGACCGACCAGGGAGAGACCCAGTACTTC. It is translated as CASSLGTDQGETQYF.

J is TRBJ2-7 and V is TRBV28; unclear D gene. Germline CDR1 MDHEN, CDR2 SYDVKM. V lost 5 bases, J lost 6 bases, and 14 bases lay in between. The CDR3 spans 13 residues. CDR3 nucleotide sequence: TGTGCCAGCAGTCCCTACCTTTACGTCGAGCAGTACTTC. This translates into CASSPYLYVEQYF.

This clonotype occurred a few times. J is TRBJ2-3 and V is TRBV2; 7 bases line up with TRBD2. The V and J ends lost 5 bases and 4 bases, in that order; junction bases with no gene match: 6. Germline CDR1 and CDR2: SNHLY and FYNNEI. This CDR3 is 14 amino acids long. CDR3 loop: CASSPSGRADTQYF. The CDR3 DNA is TGTGCCAGCAGTCCTAGCGGTCGGGCAGATACGCAGTATTTT.

Ten or more counts support this clonotype. The chain has TRBV7-9 and TRBJ2-3; D might be TRBD2 (5 bases). Germline V gives CDR1 SEHNR, CDR2 FQNEAQ (reference sequence). This CDR3 has 14 amino acids. V lost 4 bases, J lost 0 bases, and 8 bases lay in between. The CDR3 reads CASSSRGSTDTQYF. Here the CDR3 DNA reads TGTGCCAGCAGCTCCCGAGGGAGCACAGATACGCAGTATTTT.

The rearrangement joins TRBV12-3 or TRBV12-4 to TRBJ1-1; D may be TRBD1 (5 bases). This CDR3 is 16 amino acids long. V was cut by 4 bases and J by 0 bases, with 15 bases left in between. CDR3 DNA: TGTGCCAGCAGTTCCATGGGGAGAGGGGTGAACACTGAAGCTTTCTTT. Residues: CASSSMGRGVNTEAFF.

The rearrangement joins TRBV7-9 to TRBJ2-7; tentative D call: TRBD2 (8 bases). Germline assignment: CDR1 SEHNR and CDR2 FQNEAQ (reference sequence). The CDR3 totals 16 residues. Trimming left V 5 bases short and J 3 bases short, with 20 bases between. CDR3 region: CASSPGGTSGFYEQYF. The CDR3 DNA follows: TGTGCCAGCAGCCCAGGGGGTACTAGCGGATTCTACGAGCAGTACTTC.

This clonotype was picked up a small number of times. The rearrangement joins TRBV4-1 to TRBJ2-7; 7 bases map to TRBD1. The germline CDR1 and CDR2 sequences are MGHRA and YSYEKL. The CDR3 is made up of 13 amino acids. The V gene end was trimmed by 8 bases and the J gene end by 2 bases; junction bases not matched to a gene: 6. For the CDR3, the DNA is TGCGCCAGCGCCTTCGGACAGGCCTACGAGCAGTACTTC. Translated, it gives CASAFGQAYEQYF.

The rearrangement links TRBV28 to TRBJ2-4, with 9 bases identical to TRBD1. After removal of 5 bases from V and 15 bases from J, the junction contained 11 bases not matched to a gene. Germline assignment: CDR1 MDHEN and CDR2 SYDVKM. There are 13 residues in the CDR3. CDR3 in amino acids: CASSSRDRVRRYF. DNA for the CDR3: TGTGCCAGCAGTAGCCGGGACAGGGTAAGAAGGTACTTC.